These 27 T cell receptor beta chains were sequenced from one sample in a study of beta chain features in type 1 diabetes. Whole-study results and caveats: Type 1 diabetes patients had moderately but significantly shorter TCRB CDR3s in all four CD4+ subsets.

Which antigens these TCRs recognize remains unknown. As every portion of the isolated RNA was reverse transcribed, the sequencing read expressed TCRB transcripts. TCRdb keeps only in-frame clones here, not all; method: immunoSEQ multiplex PCR. Among 600,000 to 700,000 clones listed, roughly 13% were seen once. Source material: naive CD4+ T cells from blood. The receptors were gathered from a man between 18 and 29 years old with type 1 diabetes.

This clone was picked up a small number of times. V usage is TRBV11-2 and J usage is TRBJ1-1; no firm D call. CDR1 and CDR2 (germline): SGHAT, FQNNGV. This CDR3 comprises 14 residues. V was cut by 0 bases and J by 6 bases, with 11 bases left in between. In nucleotides, the CDR3 is TGTGCCAGCAGCTTAGACAGAGGCCGTCCTGAAGCTTTCTTT. The encoded protein is CASSLDRGRPEAFF.

CDR3 in amino acids: CASGLIFGETEAFF. CDR3 bases: TGCGCCAGCGGACTAATTTTTGGAGAAACTGAAGCTTTCTTT. This rearrangement joins TRBV5-1 to TRBJ1-1; D unclear. The CDR3 runs to 14 residues. The germline V and J ends were trimmed by 7 bases and 5 bases, with 18 bases remaining between them. The germline CDR1 and CDR2 sequences are SGHRS and YFSETQ.

There are a few counts of this clone. The chain has TRBV20-1 and TRBJ2-1; D possibly corresponds to TRBD1 (5 bases). The CDR3 extends over 11 amino acids. V was trimmed by 5 bases and J by 9 bases, leaving 11 bases between them. The germline gives CDR1 DFQATT, CDR2 SNEGSKA (reference sequence). CDR3 loop: CSAFQGGEQFF. The CDR3, as DNA: TGCAGTGCTTTTCAGGGCGGTGAGCAGTTCTTC.

This clone was picked up a small number of times. This rearrangement joins TRBV9 to TRBJ2-7; TRBD2 matches at 8 bases. This CDR3 has 15 amino acids. With V trimmed by 4 bases and J by 7 bases, 13 bases remained unmatched. Looked up from germline, CDR1 is SGDLS and CDR2 is YYNGEE. The CDR3, as DNA: TGTGCCAGCAGCCCCCTAGTAGCGGGGCTAGGGGAGCAGTACTTC. As protein: CASSPLVAGLGEQYF. Combining the CDR3 with reference TRBV9 and TRBJ2-7 gives the whole variable domain DSGVTQTPKHLITATGQRVTLRCSPRSGDLSVYWYQQSLDQGLQFLIQYYNGEERAKGNILERFSAQQFPDLHSELNLSSLELGDSALYFCASSPLVAGLGEQYFGPGTRLTVT.

This chain joins TRBV2 and TRBJ2-3; a weak D match, TRBD1 (6 bases). Germline V gives CDR1 SNHLY, CDR2 FYNNEI. This CDR3 is 15 amino acids long. V was pared by 0 bases and J by 5 bases, with 12 bases between. CDR3 DNA: TGTGCCAGCAGTGAAGCGGCAGGGGTGGGAGATACGCAGTATTTT. Its protein is CASSEAAGVGDTQYF.

The gene calls are TRBV18 and TRBJ2-7; a possible D gene is TRBD2 (5 bases). The CDR3 contains 13 residues. Deletions cut 5 bases from V and 5 bases from J, with 13 bases between. Germline-derived CDR1 and CDR2 are KGHSH and LQKENI. Here the CDR3 DNA reads TGTGCCAGCTCAGCCTATGACGGGGACGAGCAGTACTTC. It yields the protein CASSAYDGDEQYF.

With regard to this clone: Other DNA sequences in this specimen translate into the identical CDR3. The chain carries TRBV10-3 and TRBJ2-3, with 9 bases identical to TRBD2. The trim removed 3 bases at V and 2 bases at J, leaving 6 bases unmatched. Germline loops: CDR1 ENHRY, CDR2 SYGVKD. This CDR3 spans 16 amino acids. The CDR3 sequence is CAISEGSGGSTDTQYF. The CDR3 region has the DNA TGTGCCATCAGTGAAGGTAGCGGGGGATCCACAGATACGCAGTATTTT.

CDR3 residues: CASSPRVGQETQYF. As DNA, the CDR3 is TGTGCCAGCTCACCACGGGTGGGGCAAGAGACCCAGTACTTC. The chain recombines TRBV18 with TRBJ2-5; unclear D gene. V was cut by 1 base and J by 2 bases, with 8 bases left in between. CDR3 length: 14 residues. CDR1 and CDR2 (germline): KGHSH, LQKENI.

V is TRBV19 and J is TRBJ1-2, with D possibly matching TRBD1 (5 bases). The CDR3 has 14 amino acids. V was trimmed by 3 bases and J by 3 bases, leaving 11 bases between them. CDR1 is LNHDA and CDR2 is SQIVND in the germline V gene (reference sequence). The CDR3 sequence is CASSIPTDYYGYTF. The CDR3 DNA sequence: TGTGCCAGTAGTATCCCGACAGACTACTATGGCTACACCTTC.

The chain has TRBV4-1 and TRBJ2-2; TRBD2 agrees at 8 bases. This CDR3 contains 17 residues. V shed 0 bases, J shed 6 bases, and the junction held 9 bases outside the gene matches. Germline CDR1 MGHRA, CDR2 YSYEKL. The chain's CDR3 is CASSQDRGGGLAGELFF. The CDR3 region has the DNA TGCGCCAGCAGCCAAGATAGGGGCGGGGGGTTGGCCGGGGAGCTGTTTTTT.

This clone was detected only a few times. The chain combines TRBV4-1 with TRBJ1-1; 7 nucleotides match TRBD1. Germline trimming cut 1 base from V and 3 bases from J; bases unmatched to any gene: 8. CDR3 length equals 16 residues. From germline, CDR1 is MGHRA and CDR2 YSYEKL. CDR3 nucleotides: TGCGCCAGCAGCCAAGTTCAGGGGACAGTTCACACTGAAGCTTTCTTT. Translating gives CASSQVQGTVHTEAFF.

This clone was counted only a few times. The V call is TRBV10-3, the J call TRBJ2-7; D possibly uses TRBD1 or TRBD2 (5 bases each). Looked up from germline, CDR1 is ENHRY and CDR2 is SYGVKD. V was clipped by 2 bases and J by 6 bases, with 8 bases between them. The CDR3 consists of 12 residues. The chain's CDR3 is CAISEPGGEQYF. The CDR3 nucleotides are TGTGCCATCAGTGAGCCTGGGGGCGAGCAGTACTTC.

The gene calls are TRBV14 and TRBJ1-2; D ambiguous. There are 14 residues in the CDR3. The V gene's germline CDR1 is SGHDN and CDR2 FVKESK. V gave up 1 base and J gave up 2 bases, with 8 bases separating them. CDR3 protein: CASSQAQKNYGYTF. The CDR3 nucleotides are TGTGCCAGCAGCCAAGCTCAGAAGAACTATGGCTACACCTTC.

The gene calls are TRBV5-1 and TRBJ1-2; the match to TRBD1 covers 9 bases. Germline V gene sequence: CDR1 SGHRS, CDR2 YFSETQ. The ends lost 0 bases at V and 4 bases at J; junction bases unmatched: 7. The CDR3 runs 16 residues. The CDR3 coding sequence is TGCGCCAGCAGCTTGGCCCGGGACAGGGCCTCCTATGGCTACACCTTC. It yields the protein CASSLARDRASYGYTF.

This CDR3 reads CASSPLAVGYGYTF. The CDR3 DNA follows: TGTGCCAGTAGCCCCTTAGCGGTGGGCTATGGCTACACCTTC. The chain is built from TRBV19 and TRBJ1-2, with D unresolved. The ends were cut back, 6 bases at V and 4 bases at J, with 15 bases in the middle. CDR3 length equals 14 residues. CDR1 and CDR2 from the germline V gene are LNHDA and SQIVND (reference sequence).

This clone occurred a few times. The chain has TRBV30 and TRBJ1-2; D uncertain. V gave up 3 bases and J gave up 0 bases, with 8 bases separating them. Germline CDR1 GTSNPN, CDR2 SVGIG (reference sequence). The CDR3 totals 13 residues. The CDR3 reads CAWRDGTNYGYTF. CDR3 nucleotides: TGTGCCTGGAGGGACGGAACTAACTATGGCTACACCTTC. The complete variable domain, with remaining parts taken from reference TRBV30 and TRBJ1-2, reads SQTIHQWPATLVQPVGSPLSLECTVEGTSNPNLYWYRQAAGRGLQLLFYSVGIGQISSEVPQNLSASRPQDRQFILSSKKLLLSDSGFYLCAWRDGTNYGYTFGSGTRLTVV.

This clone has only a few counts. The V gene is TRBV7-9, the J gene TRBJ2-1; a possible D gene is TRBD2 (6 bases). Germline CDR1 SEHNR, CDR2 FQNEAQ (reference sequence). Between the trimmed V and J ends, which lost 5 bases and 1 base, there was a span of 15 bases. There are 16 residues in the CDR3. DNA of the CDR3: TGTGCCAGCAGCGACTTGGGGGGTTTTTCCTACAATGAGCAGTTCTTC. Translation: CASSDLGGFSYNEQFF.

The CDR3 DNA follows: TGTGCCAGCAGCTTTGGGGGGGGCCTCACGGAGACCCAGTACTTC. This gives the protein CASSFGGGLTETQYF. The V gene is TRBV7-2, the J gene TRBJ2-5, with D possibly being TRBD2 (7 bases). In germline, CDR1 is SGHTA, CDR2 FQGNSA. This CDR3 is 15 amino acids long. Trimming took 3 bases from V and 5 from J, leaving 16 bases between them. Full variable domain (remainder filled in from reference TRBV7-2 and TRBJ2-5): GAGVSQSPSNKVTEKGKDVELRCDPISGHTALYWYRQSLGQGLEFLIYFQGNSAPDKSGLPSDRFSAERTGGSVSTLTIQRTQQEDSAVYLCASSFGGGLTETQYFGPGTRLLVL.

The CDR3 loop reads CASSVEAGVSYNEQFF. The DNA for the CDR3 is TGTGCCAGCAGCGTAGAGGCGGGGGTTTCCTACAATGAGCAGTTCTTC. The genes are TRBV9 and TRBJ2-1; 7 bases agree with TRBD2. With V trimmed by 0 bases and J by 1 base, 4 bases remained unmatched. CDR1 and CDR2 (germline): SGDLS, YYNGEE. The CDR3 runs 16 residues.

The chain recombines TRBV7-2 with TRBJ2-2; 8 positions match TRBD1. V was clipped by 1 base and J by 5 bases; unmatched bases: 6. From germline, CDR1 is SGHTA and CDR2 FQGNSA. The CDR3 sequence is 16 residues long. The CDR3 here is CASSLEGRGRTGELFF. The CDR3 DNA reads as TGTGCCAGCAGCTTAGAGGGCAGGGGGCGGACCGGGGAGCTGTTTTTT.

This clone was observed a few times. The V call is TRBV7-9, the J call TRBJ1-5; 7 nucleotides align to TRBD1. Germline values: CDR1 SEHNR, CDR2 FQNEAQ (reference sequence). J was trimmed by 7 bases and V by 4 bases; bases with no gene match: 7. The CDR3 is 14 residues long. This CDR3 is CASSSDRVRQPQHF. The CDR3 nucleotides read TGTGCCAGCAGCTCCGACAGGGTTCGACAGCCCCAGCATTTT. Together with reference TRBV7-9 and TRBJ1-5, the CDR3 gives the full variable domain: DTGVSQNPRHKITKRGQNVTFRCDPISEHNRLYWYRQTLGQGPEFLTYFQNEAQLEKSRLLSDRFSAERPKGSFSTLEIQRTEQGDSAMYLCASSSDRVRQPQHFGDGTRLSIL.

This clone was recorded a few times. The chain carries TRBV7-9 and TRBJ2-5, with D possibly called TRBD1 or TRBD2 (5 bases each). Per germline, CDR1 SEHNR and CDR2 FQNEAQ (reference sequence). The ends were cut back, 4 bases at V and 5 bases at J, with 11 bases in the middle. The CDR3 sequence is 13 residues long. The CDR3: CASSSIWGETQYF. Here the CDR3 DNA reads TGTGCCAGCAGCTCGATTTGGGGGGAGACCCAGTACTTC.

The rearrangement uses TRBV19 and TRBJ1-3; D not resolved. Trimming left V 6 bases short and J 1 base short, with 10 bases between. This CDR3 contains 14 residues. Per the germline V gene, CDR1 is LNHDA and CDR2 is SQIVND (reference sequence). CDR3 sequence reads: CASRFPGSGNTIYF. The CDR3 DNA reads TGTGCCAGTAGGTTTCCGGGATCTGGAAACACCATATATTTT.

This chain joins TRBV2 and TRBJ2-1, with TRBD1 identical over 7 bases. This CDR3 comprises 14 residues. J was trimmed by 1 base and V by 6 bases; bases with no gene match: 3. CDR1 and CDR2 from the germline V gene are SNHLY and FYNNEI. The chain's CDR3 is CASRGTVSYNEQFF. CDR3 nucleotide sequence: TGTGCCAGCAGAGGGACAGTATCCTACAATGAGCAGTTCTTC. The complete variable domain, with remaining parts taken from reference TRBV2 and TRBJ2-1, reads EPEVTQTPSHQVTQMGQEVILRCVPISNHLYFYWYRQILGQKVEFLVSFYNNEISEKSEIFDDQFSVERPDGSNFTLKIRSTKLEDSAMYFCASRGTVSYNEQFFGPGTRLTVL.

The chain recombines TRBV2 with TRBJ1-6, with 8 bases identical to TRBD1. This CDR3 spans 14 amino acids. Germline-derived CDR1 and CDR2 are SNHLY and FYNNEI. Trimming removed 8 bases from V and 9 bases from J; junction bases left unmatched: 9. CDR3 nucleotide sequence: TGTGCCAGCCGAAAGGACAGGGAGGCTTCACCCCTCCACTTT. Its translation is CASRKDREASPLHF.

A few counts support this clone. The chain couples TRBV2 to TRBJ2-7; D ambiguous. The CDR3 is 13 amino acids. Trimming pared 5 bases from V and 12 bases from J, leaving 20 bases between. Germline V gene sequence: CDR1 SNHLY, CDR2 FYNNEI. CDR3 nucleotide sequence: TGTGCCAGCAGTATTAGTCAGCCCAGGCCCCTGTACTTC. This encodes CASSISQPRPLYF.

This clone was counted only a few times. This sequence joins TRBV30 and TRBJ1-2; no clear D gene. The CDR3 has 12 residues. Germline V gene data show CDR1 as GTSNPN and CDR2 as SVGIG (reference sequence). V was pared by 1 base and J by 10 bases, with 13 bases between. As DNA, the CDR3 is TGTGCCTGGAGTGACCCCGGCCGGTTCTACACCTTC. This codes for CAWSDPGRFYTF.